These T cell receptor beta chains were read from a single sample in a study of blood T cell repertoires in COVID-19. Profiled with immunoSEQ multiplex PCR; TCRdb holds only in-frame clones, not every one. The sample yields some 400,000 clones, around 92% seen once. The sequenced material came from PBMCs or T cells enriched from blood (not recorded which). The receptors here all came from a woman aged 25 to 45 who had recovered from COVID-19. The CDR3 runs from the conserved cysteine through the conserved F or W. A D gene is named only where the DNA matches it firmly. Clone size is shown for a subset of rows, as once, few, many or a class of expanded clone.

d_call	clone_size	v_call	j_call	cdr3_nt	cdr3_aa
TRBD2	-	TRBV28	TRBJ2-7	TGTGCCAGCAGCCATCGCCCGGGACTAGCGTCCCACGAGCAGTACTTC	CASSHRPGLASHEQYF
TRBD2	-	TRBV18	TRBJ2-1	TGTGCCAGCTCACCCTTGACTAGCGGGAGCCATGAGCAGTTCTTC	CASSPLTSGSHEQFF
-	-	TRBV7-3	TRBJ1-2	TGTGCCAGCAGCCAAAATACCCAGGGGAGATATGGCTACACCTTC	CASSQNTQGRYGYTF
TRBD1	-	TRBV11-1	TRBJ2-5	TGTGCCAGCAGCTTTCATTGGGACAGGGGGAGTGAGACCCAGTACTTC	CASSFHWDRGSETQYF
-	once	TRBV6-1	TRBJ1-2	TGTGCCAGCAGTGAAATGGCAGGCTATGGCTACACCTTC	CASSEMAGYGYTF
TRBD1	-	TRBV4-1	TRBJ1-1	TGCGCCAGCAGCCAAGAGGTCAGGGGGACTGAAGCTTTCTTT	CASSQEVRGTEAFF
-	-	TRBV3-1/TRBV3-2	TRBJ2-7	TGTGCCAGCAGCCAAGATATGGGTCGTACCAACTATCAGTACTTC	CASSQDMGRTNYQYF
-	-	TRBV14	TRBJ2-2	TGTGCCAGCAGCCATCGATACGGACAGATCACCGGGGAGCTGTTTTTT	CASSHRYGQITGELFF
TRBD1	-	TRBV30	TRBJ2-3	TGTGCCTGGAGGGACAGGGGGAGAGATACGCAGTATTTT	CAWRDRGRDTQYF
TRBD1	-	TRBV10-1	TRBJ1-2	TGCGCCAGCAGCCCCCGGACAGGGAAGGAGGGCTACACCTTC	CASSPRTGKEGYTF
-	many	TRBV10-3	TRBJ1-5	TGTGCCATCAGTGAGGAGGGAGAGGTTCAGCCCCAGCATTTT	CAISEEGEVQPQHF
-	-	TRBV12-5	TRBJ1-2	TGTGCTAGTGGTTTTCCCCCTTATGAGGACTATGGCTACACCTTC	CASGFPPYEDYGYTF
TRBD1	-	TRBV27	TRBJ2-1	TGTGCCAGCAGTTTAGCGCGACAGGGGGCGAGAATGAATGAGCAGTTCTTC	CASSLARQGARMNEQFF
-	-	TRBV4-3	TRBJ2-2	TGCGCCAGCAGCCAAGATGGCGGGACAGCGTACACCGGGGAGCTGTTTTTT	CASSQDGGTAYTGELFF
-	once	TRBV19	TRBJ2-6	TGTGCCAGTAGCCTTACAGGGTCTGGGGCCAACGTCCTGACTTTC	CASSLTGSGANVLTF
-	-	TRBV7-2	TRBJ1-2	TGTGCCAGCAGCGTGACCGCAGGCTATGGCTACACCTTC	CASSVTAGYGYTF
TRBD1	-	TRBV23-1	TRBJ2-2	TGCGCCAGCAGCTACCGGGACAGGGACACCGGGGAGCTGTTTTTT	CASSYRDRDTGELFF
-	-	TRBV2	TRBJ1-1	TGTGCCAGCAGTGCTCGGACAGTGAACACTGAAGCTTTCTTT	CASSARTVNTEAFF
TRBD1	once	TRBV5-4	TRBJ1-1	TGTGCCAGCAGCAGGGACAGCCCGAACACTGAAGCTTTCTTT	CASSRDSPNTEAFF
TRBD1	-	TRBV27	TRBJ1-1	TGTGCCAGCAGTTCCAGGACAGGGTGGAACACTGAAGCTTTCTTT	CASSSRTGWNTEAFF
TRBD1	-	TRBV28	TRBJ1-5	TGTGCCACCAGACAGGGTGTTCGCAATCAGCCCCAGCATTTT	CATRQGVRNQPQHF
TRBD1	-	TRBV27	TRBJ2-7	TGTGCCAGCAGACATAGGGACAGGGGCCACGAGCAGTACTTC	CASRHRDRGHEQYF
TRBD2	-	TRBV24-1	TRBJ2-3	TGTGCCACCAGTCACGCTAGCGGGGCCACAGATACGCAGTATTTT	CATSHASGATDTQYF
-	-	TRBV19	TRBJ1-4	TGTGCCAGTAGTTTTGGTCCCCGCGGGCTTAATGAAAAACTGTTTTTT	CASSFGPRGLNEKLFF
-	-	TRBV13	TRBJ1-5	TGTGCCAGCAGCTTAGCCGGCAATCAGCCCCAGCATTTT	CASSLAGNQPQHF
-	once	TRBV15	TRBJ2-7	TGTGCCACCAGCAGCCATGCGGGAACCTACGAGCAGTACTTC	CATSSHAGTYEQYF
-	-	TRBV11-3	TRBJ2-3	TGTGCCAGCAGCTTGGGGGGTAATGGAGATACGCAGTATTTT	CASSLGGNGDTQYF
-	-	TRBV27	TRBJ1-2	TGTGCCAGCAGTTTTGCGATTGGCGGAGGCTACACCTTC	CASSFAIGGGYTF
-	-	TRBV6-5	TRBJ1-1	TGTGCCAGCAGTACAAGACTCACTGAAGCTTTCTTT	CASSTRLTEAFF
-	-	TRBV30	TRBJ2-7	TGTGCCTGGAGTGTTCGGGGAGGACACGAGCAGTACTTC	CAWSVRGGHEQYF
TRBD1	-	TRBV5-4	TRBJ2-2	TGTGCCAGCAGCGGCGACAGGGGAACCGGGGAGCTGTTTTTT	CASSGDRGTGELFF
-	-	TRBV6-2/TRBV6-3	TRBJ1-2	TGTGCCAGCAGTAAGACATGGAACTATGGCTACACCTTC	CASSKTWNYGYTF
TRBD1	-	TRBV7-3	TRBJ2-7	TGTGCCAGCAGCTTACAGGGGGCTTCCTACGAGCAGTACTTC	CASSLQGASYEQYF
-	-	TRBV7-9	TRBJ2-2	TGTGCCAGCAGCTCCCGTCAAGGGGGAGGGTCATACCCCGGGGAGCTGTTTTTT	CASSSRQGGGSYPGELFF
TRBD2	-	TRBV28	TRBJ2-7	TGTGCCACCGCCGGGACTAGCGTACCCTACGAGCAGTACTTC	CATAGTSVPYEQYF
TRBD1	few	TRBV30	TRBJ1-3	TGTGCTGGGGGCAGGGGGCCTGGAAACACCATATATTTT	CAGGRGPGNTIYF
-	-	TRBV24-1	TRBJ2-3	TGTGCCACCAGCGACAGTCACACAGATACGCAGTATTTT	CATSDSHTDTQYF
-	-	TRBV5-5	TRBJ2-1	TGTGCCAGCAGCTTCCTTGCAGGGTGGGGCAATGAGCAGTTCTTC	CASSFLAGWGNEQFF
TRBD2	-	TRBV5-1	TRBJ2-2	TGCGCCAGCAGCTGGGAGGGAGCGGAGCTGTTTTTT	CASSWEGAELFF
TRBD2	-	TRBV5-8	TRBJ2-7	TGTGCCAGCAACTATAGACTAGCGGGGGGGAGGAACGAGCAGTACTTC	CASNYRLAGGRNEQYF
-	-	TRBV30	TRBJ1-1	TGTGCCCTCCGGGGAGGGTTGGCCACTGAAGCTTTCTTT	CALRGGLATEAFF
-	-	TRBV19	TRBJ2-7	TGTGCCAGTAGTATAGACAGGGAATACGAGCAGTACTTC	CASSIDREYEQYF
-	-	TRBV5-1	TRBJ2-3	TGCGCCAGCAGCTCGTTCGGGGGAGGCACAGATACGCAGTATTTT	CASSSFGGGTDTQYF
-	few	TRBV14	TRBJ2-7	TGTGCCAGCAGCCACTTAGGGGGGACAGAGACCTACGAGCAGTACTTC	CASSHLGGTETYEQYF
-	-	TRBV19	TRBJ2-7	TGTGCCAGTACCCCAACGGGACTTTCCTACGAGCAGTACTTC	CASTPTGLSYEQYF
TRBD2	-	TRBV3-1/TRBV3-2	TRBJ2-1	TGTGCCAGCAGCCAAGCCCTCCGGACTAGCGGGAGAAATGAGCAGTTCTTC	CASSQALRTSGRNEQFF
TRBD2	-	TRBV5-6	TRBJ2-1	TGTGCCAGCAGCTCCAGGACTAGCGGGATGTACAATGAGCAGTTCTTC	CASSSRTSGMYNEQFF
-	-	TRBV7-6	TRBJ1-3	TGTGCCAGCAGCTTAGCGCAGTCAAACACCATATATTTT	CASSLAQSNTIYF
TRBD1	-	TRBV19	TRBJ2-5	TGTGCCAGTAGTATAGTTCCGGGACAGGGGCAAGAGACCCAGTACTTC	CASSIVPGQGQETQYF
-	-	TRBV2	TRBJ2-7	TGTGCCAGCAGTAAAGGGCCCTACGAGCAGTACTTC	CASSKGPYEQYF
-	-	TRBV9	TRBJ2-5	TGTGCCAGCAGCGCCTCGATAGGACAGAGGGAGACCCAGTACTTC	CASSASIGQRETQYF
-	-	TRBV29-1	TRBJ1-1	TGCAGCGGAACAGGGTTGGGCACTGAAGCTTTCTTT	CSGTGLGTEAFF
TRBD1	-	TRBV14	TRBJ2-7	TGTGCCAGCAGCCAAGTTCCCGGGACAGGCTACGAGCAGTACTTC	CASSQVPGTGYEQYF
-	-	TRBV15	TRBJ1-2	TGTGCCACCAGCAGAGATCTCCAGGAAGCTAACTATGGCTACACCTTC	CATSRDLQEANYGYTF
-	once	TRBV18	TRBJ1-1	TGTGCCAGCTCACCAAGAGGACATATGAACACTGAAGCTTTCTTT	CASSPRGHMNTEAFF
-	once	TRBV24-1	TRBJ2-1	TGTGCCACCAGTGACCATTCAAGGGGCCCCTACAATGAGCAGTTCTTC	CATSDHSRGPYNEQFF
-	-	TRBV7-9	TRBJ2-5	TGTGCCAGCAGCCCCCCGGAGGAGACCCAGTACTTC	CASSPPEETQYF